The 9 T cell receptor beta chains below come from one sample, sequenced in a study of T cells in Graves' hyperthyroidism and ophthalmopathy (dated by TCRdb to about 2019). Libraries were prepared through multiplex PCR. Sequencing was performed on an Illumina HiSeq 2000. Amplification of TCR beta CDR3 regions was carried out from RNA transcripts. For the first round of RT-PCR on the TCR CDR3, the HTBI primer set was used together with the Qiagen OneStep RT-PCR kit. TCRdb reprocessed the public reads (quality trimming at Q25 with fastp, clone calling with MiXCR) and kept in-frame beta chains. Entries are consolidated by CDR3 protein sequence, retaining the most common genes and DNA. The sample table lists more than 550,000 distinct CDR3 sequences, about 45% of them with a count of one. The leading ten clones occupy less than 9% of the sample. Source material: peripheral blood or thyroid tissue (not recorded which). Every receptor here comes from an adult man with Graves' disease, either hyperthyroidism or ophthalmopathy (not recorded which).

As concerns this clonotype: This is likely a read error, given that the CDR3 carries no conserved phenylalanine or tryptophan at its end. V usage is TRBV20-1 and J usage is TRBJ2-5, with 8 bases identical to TRBD2. V lost 1 base and J lost 3; bases outside the gene matches: 7. This CDR3 is 15 amino acids long. Germline lookup yields CDR1 DFQATT and CDR2 SNEGSKA (reference sequence). The CDR3 bases are TGCAGTGCTAGAGTAGCAGCGGGGGTGGAAGAGACCCAGTACCTC. Translated: CSARVAAGVEETQYL.

The J gene is TRBJ1-1, the V gene TRBV20-1; 8 nucleotides align to TRBD1. The CDR3 spans 14 residues. The V gene's germline CDR1 is DFQATT and CDR2 SNEGSKA (reference sequence). The V segment lost 3 bases and the J segment 10 bases; nucleotides outside the gene matches: 13. The CDR3 nucleotides read TGCAGTGCTAGCCACCCCAGGCAGGGGGCCGCAGCTTTCTTT. It encodes CSASHPRQGAAAFF.

This clonotype appeared once. The chain joins TRBV7-2 to TRBJ2-7; 7 bases map to TRBD2. There are 13 residues in the CDR3. V shed 9 bases, J shed 3 bases, and the junction held 8 bases outside the gene matches. CDR1 SGHTA and CDR2 FQGNSA come from the germline V gene. CDR3 DNA: TGTGCCAGAACCCCGGGACTAAACTACGAGCAGTACTTC. This encodes CARTPGLNYEQYF.

The V and J genes are TRBV10-3 and TRBJ1-1; D perhaps matches TRBD1 (5 bases). Germline V gene data show CDR1 as ENHRY and CDR2 as SYGVKD. The CDR3 is made up of 13 amino acids. The germline V and J ends were trimmed by 3 bases and 8 bases, with 13 bases remaining between them. The CDR3 sequence is CAISDLGVTEAFF. Written as DNA, the CDR3 is TGTGCCATCAGTGACCTGGGGGTCACCGAAGCTTTCTTT.

This clonotype has ten or more counts. V and J are TRBV15 and TRBJ2-5, with TRBD2 matching over 7 bases. V gave up 5 bases and J gave up 5 bases; unmatched junction bases: 8. Germline CDR1 and CDR2: LNHNV and YYDKDF (reference sequence). The CDR3 runs 14 residues. The CDR3 DNA sequence: TGTGCCACCAGCCCCCAGGGAGGGGCCGAGACCCAGTACTTC. Its protein product is CATSPQGGAETQYF.

This clonotype has at least ten counts. The chain is built from TRBV9 and TRBJ1-1; D is perhaps TRBD1 (6 bases). The V gene lost 4 bases and the J gene lost 0 bases, with 13 bases spanning the gap. There are 15 residues in the CDR3. The germline V gene encodes CDR1 SGDLS and CDR2 YYNGEE. CDR3 protein: CASSPDSFMNTEAFF. The CDR3 nucleotides are TGTGCCAGCAGCCCGGACAGCTTCATGAACACTGAAGCTTTCTTT.

This clonotype was counted ten times or more. This chain connects TRBV20-1 to TRBJ2-5; 10 positions match TRBD2. The germline V gene encodes CDR1 DFQATT and CDR2 SNEGSKA (reference sequence). This CDR3 comprises 16 residues. V gave up 0 bases and J gave up 5 bases; unmatched junction bases: 9. The CDR3 DNA sequence: TGCAGTGCTAGAGATCTGGCTAGCGGGGGTTGGGAGACCCAGTACTTC. This gives the protein CSARDLASGGWETQYF.

There are a few counts of this clonotype. CDR3 DNA sequence: TGTGCCAGCGCGGAGGGGGTTGGCATGAACACTGAAGCTTTCTTT. Amino acid sequence: CASAEGVGMNTEAFF. The gene calls are TRBV2 and TRBJ1-1; perhaps TRBD1 as D (6 bases). There are 15 residues in the CDR3. Between the trimmed V and J ends, which lost 8 bases and 0 bases, there was a span of 16 bases. Germline V CDR1 and CDR2: SNHLY, FYNNEI.

The V gene is TRBV25-1, the J gene TRBJ1-6; weak D call: TRBD1 (5 bases). This CDR3 has 13 amino acids. The germline V gene encodes CDR1 MGHDK and CDR2 SYGVNS. The CDR3: CARNDRESSPLHF. DNA for the CDR3: TGTGCTAGAAATGACAGAGAGTCTTCACCCCTCCACTTT.